One and the same sample provided the 12 T cell receptor beta chains below, sequenced in a study of CD8+ T cells in alopecia areata. The treatment denotes: oral pan-JAK inhibitor, 5-10 mg twice daily. Investigators isolated RNA and reverse transcribed it into cDNA to act as the sequencing template. Produced via immunoSEQ multiplex PCR; TCRdb's table is partial and in-frame only. The table records roughly 220,000 clones, more than 60% of them present only once. The sequences come from CD4+ T cells sorted from blood, collected at week 44, from a patient treated with tofacitinib. The receptor set was obtained from a human donor with alopecia areata.

The CDR3 coding sequence is TGTGCCAGCAGCTTAGATCGAGGTGGGGCCAACGTCCTGACTTTC. Amino acids: CASSLDRGGANVLTF. The chain has TRBV11-2 and TRBJ2-6; D is uncertain. The germline gives CDR1 SGHAT, CDR2 FQNNGV. CDR3 length: 15 amino acids. Trimming left V 0 bases short and J 3 bases short, with 6 bases between.

V gene TRBV10-3 combines with J gene TRBJ1-2, with a tentative D call TRBD1 (5 bases). CDR3 size: 15 residues. The V gene lost 8 bases and the J gene lost 0 bases, with 16 bases spanning the gap. Germline CDR1 reads ENHRY; CDR2 reads SYGVKD. The CDR3 DNA sequence: TGTGCCATCCAGATGGGAGGGGCTACTAACTATGGCTACACCTTC. Amino acid sequence: CAIQMGGATNYGYTF.

In this sample, this clone turned up once. The chain recombines TRBV5-6 with TRBJ1-2; TRBD1 aligns across 7 bases. Losses at the gene ends were 0 bases for V and 4 bases for J; bases not matched to a gene: 3. There are 14 residues in the CDR3. Germline V gene lookup returns CDR1 SGHDT and CDR2 YYEEEE. Here the CDR3 DNA reads TGTGCCAGCAGCTTGGAGGGGGCTCGCTATGGCTACACCTTC. Translation: CASSLEGARYGYTF.

This sequence joins TRBV29-1 and TRBJ2-7; D possibly matches TRBD1 or TRBD2 (5 bases each). The CDR3 spans 13 residues. V gave up 4 bases and J gave up 2 bases, with 12 bases separating them. The germline V gene has CDR1 SQVTM and CDR2 ANQGSEA. The CDR3 nucleotides are TGCAGCGTTGGACGGGACGGCGCCTACGAGCAGTACTTC. Residues: CSVGRDGAYEQYF.

This clone was detected only a few times. The CDR3 loop is CASSPEGWTEAFF. The CDR3 coding sequence is TGTGCCAGCAGCCCAGAAGGGTGGACTGAAGCTTTCTTT. J is TRBJ1-1 and V is TRBV2; D unresolved. V was shortened by 6 bases and J by 5 bases, with 13 bases between the two germline ends. Germline CDR1 and CDR2: SNHLY and FYNNEI. The CDR3 runs to 13 residues.

In its sample, this clone was seen a few times. The gene calls are TRBV29-1 and TRBJ2-5, with TRBD2 matching over 10 bases. In germline, CDR1 is SQVTM, CDR2 ANQGSEA. The CDR3 covers 14 residues. V shed 4 bases and J 5 bases; nucleotides not matched to a gene: 7. This CDR3 is CSVASSGGLETQYF. The CDR3 region has the DNA TGCAGCGTTGCCAGTAGCGGGGGGTTGGAGACCCAGTACTTC.

This clone has a handful of counts. The chain carries TRBV10-3 and TRBJ1-2, with D uncertain. V lost 0 bases and J lost 10, with 9 bases in between. The germline V gene encodes CDR1 ENHRY and CDR2 SYGVKD. The CDR3 runs 12 residues. CDR3 nucleotides: TGTGCCATCAGTGAGTCTCGTAGCTCCTACACCTTC. Translated, it gives CAISESRSSYTF.

J is TRBJ1-5 and V is TRBV18; no definite D call. V dropped 5 bases and J dropped 4 bases, with 12 bases sitting between them. The germline V gene encodes CDR1 KGHSH and CDR2 LQKENI. This CDR3 comprises 14 residues. The CDR3 is CASSTADTNQPQHF. The CDR3 DNA is TGTGCCAGCTCAACTGCCGATACGAATCAGCCCCAGCATTTT.

The chain links TRBV7-3 to TRBJ1-1; TRBD1 agrees at 7 bases. Looked up from germline, CDR1 is SGHTA and CDR2 is FQGTGA. This CDR3 has 12 residues. J was trimmed by 8 bases and V by 2 bases; bases with no gene match: 2. The CDR3 reads CASSLGGQEAFF. CDR3 bases: TGTGCCAGCAGCTTAGGGGGACAGGAAGCTTTCTTT.

V and J are TRBV5-6 and TRBJ1-1; weak D call: TRBD1 (6 bases). Germline V gene data show CDR1 as SGHDT and CDR2 as YYEEEE. The CDR3 is 16 residues long. Trimming cost V 4 bases and J 0 bases, with 16 bases left between them. The CDR3 sequence: CASSLKPGVMNTEAFF. CDR3 bases: TGTGCCAGCAGCCTGAAGCCAGGGGTGATGAACACTGAAGCTTTCTTT.

For this clone: This same CDR3 is encoded by further DNA sequences in the sample. The genes are TRBV15 and TRBJ1-1, with TRBD1 matching 7 bases. The CDR3 is 13 residues long. The V segment lost 5 bases and the J segment 1 base; nucleotides outside the gene matches: 1. Germline lookup yields CDR1 LNHNV and CDR2 YYDKDF (reference sequence). The CDR3 loop is CATSRQGNTEAFF. The CDR3 DNA reads TGTGCCACCAGCCGACAGGGGAACACTGAAGCTTTCTTT.

The gene calls are TRBV4-3 and TRBJ2-7; 15 nucleotides match TRBD2. Germline CDR1 and CDR2: LGHNA and YSLEER. The trim removed 3 bases at V and 7 bases at J, leaving 13 bases unmatched. The CDR3 runs 18 residues. The CDR3 loop is CASSQLPVGLAGGSEQYF. The CDR3 bases are TGCGCCAGCAGCCAGCTCCCCGTGGGACTAGCGGGGGGTAGTGAGCAGTACTTC.